The clone carrying this TCR beta chain is a singleton in its sample. This specimen comes from a study of control samples from healthy donors and cancer patients. Generated by immunoSEQ multiplex PCR, the TCRdb table keeps only in-frame clones and is missing some. The data show 150,000 to 200,000 clones, over 85% seen once. V trimming: 4 bases; J trimming: 4 bases; junction bases outside the gene matches: 7. Germline V lookup: CDR1 SGHRS, CDR2 YFSETQ. The CDR3 has 14 residues. The sequenced sample was blood. The sequence derives from a woman aged 40 to 49 in good health. This chain links TRBV5-1 with TRBJ1-2; 7 nucleotides align to TRBD1. The CDR3 DNA follows: TGCGCCAGCAGCGACCGGAACAGGGGCTATGGCTACACCTTC. It translates to CASSDRNRGYGYTF.